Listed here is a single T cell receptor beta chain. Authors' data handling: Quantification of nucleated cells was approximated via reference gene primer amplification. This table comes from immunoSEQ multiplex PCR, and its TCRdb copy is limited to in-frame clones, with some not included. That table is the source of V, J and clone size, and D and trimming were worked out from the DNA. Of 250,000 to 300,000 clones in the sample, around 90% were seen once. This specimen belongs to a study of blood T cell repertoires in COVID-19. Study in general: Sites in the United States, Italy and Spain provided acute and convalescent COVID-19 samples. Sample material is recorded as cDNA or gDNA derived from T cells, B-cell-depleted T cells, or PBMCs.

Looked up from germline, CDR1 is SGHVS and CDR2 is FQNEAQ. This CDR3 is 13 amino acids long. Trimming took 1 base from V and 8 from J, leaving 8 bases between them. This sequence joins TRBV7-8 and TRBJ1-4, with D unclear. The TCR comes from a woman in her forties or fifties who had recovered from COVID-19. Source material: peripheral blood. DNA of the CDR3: TGTGCCAGCAGCTTAGGCACCAGGGAAAAACTGTTTTTT. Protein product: CASSLGTREKLFF.